These T cell receptor beta chains were read from a single sample in a study of cytomegalovirus exposure and HLA in healthy donors. The repertoire was sequenced with immunoSEQ multiplex PCR; TCRdb's copy has only in-frame clones and lacks some. Of about 98,000 clones in the sample, 87% are singletons; the top ten hold approximately 5.8%. The sample comprised PBMCs. The receptor source for this set is a man between 18 and 29 years old in good health and CMV-seropositive. Both conserved end residues are part of each CDR3. D genes are given only for firm matches. Clone size is stated in some rows and not others, as once, few, many or a class when expanded.

size,V,D,J,DNA,CDR3
.,TRBV4-3,TRBD2,TRBJ2-3,TGCGCCAGCAGCCAAGATCCAGGGGCGGGAGGGCCATCGGATACGCAGTATTTT,CASSQDPGAGGPSDTQYF
.,TRBV13,.,TRBJ1-1,TGTGCCAGCAGCTTCGGGCGGGGCACTGAAGCTTTCTTT,CASSFGRGTEAFF
.,TRBV5-1,TRBD1,TRBJ2-3,TGCGCCAGCAGCTTGGATGCTGGGACAGGGGCGGATACGCAGTATTTT,CASSLDAGTGADTQYF
.,TRBV25-1,.,TRBJ2-4,TGTGCCAGCAGTGAAGCAGGGAAAAACATTCAGTACTTC,CASSEAGKNIQYF
.,TRBV27,TRBD1,TRBJ2-7,TGTGCCAGCAGTTTCGGGCAGGGGGCCCCCTACGAGCAGTACTTC,CASSFGQGAPYEQYF
medium-sized,TRBV27,.,TRBJ2-7,TGTGCCAGCAGTTTAGTCACCGGCTACGAGCAGTACTTC,CASSLVTGYEQYF
.,TRBV29-1,.,TRBJ1-5,TGCAGCGTTCTACAGGGCAATCAGCCCCAGCATTTT,CSVLQGNQPQHF
.,TRBV6-5,.,TRBJ1-1,TGTGCCAGCAGTTACGTCTCTAAGAACACTGAAGCTTTCTTT,CASSYVSKNTEAFF
.,TRBV5-1,TRBD2,TRBJ2-3,TGCGCCAGCAGCCTCGGACTAGCCAGCACAGATACGCAGTATTTT,CASSLGLASTDTQYF
.,TRBV7-8,.,TRBJ1-3,TGTGCCAGCAGCCCAGCGCATGGGAGAGGGAGAGGTGGAAACACCATATATTTT,CASSPAHGRGRGGNTIYF
.,TRBV19,TRBD1,TRBJ2-7,TGTGCCAGTAGGTTGACAGGGGGATCCTACGAGCAGTACTTC,CASRLTGGSYEQYF
few,TRBV27,TRBD1,TRBJ2-3,TGTGCCAGCAGTCCCTCCCGACAGGGAGCAAGCAGCACAGATACGCAGTATTTT,CASSPSRQGASSTDTQYF
.,TRBV28,TRBD2,TRBJ2-3,TGTGCCAGCAGCGGACTAGCGGTAACGCAGTATTTT,CASSGLAVTQYF
.,TRBV7-8,TRBD1,TRBJ1-6,TGTGCCAGCAGCTTCGGACAGGCTCCCGGGCCCCTCCACTTT,CASSFGQAPGPLHF
once,TRBV7-3,TRBD2,TRBJ2-3,TGTGCCAGCAGCTTAGAGGAGCGGGGGGGCCTGGATACGCAGTATTTT,CASSLEERGGLDTQYF
.,TRBV5-6,TRBD1,TRBJ1-2,TGTGCCAGCAGCTTGCCAGGGACAGGAAACTATGGCTACACCTTC,CASSLPGTGNYGYTF
.,TRBV15,.,TRBJ1-5,TGTGCCACCAGCAGAGGTCTCGGCAGGGAGGGTCAGCCCCAGCATTTT,CATSRGLGREGQPQHF
.,TRBV2,TRBD2,TRBJ2-1,TGTGCCAGCAGCAACTATACTAGCGGACACTACAATGAGCAGTTCTTC,CASSNYTSGHYNEQFF
.,TRBV6-5,.,TRBJ2-7,TGTGCCAGCAGTTCCCCTCACAGGCAGAGCTACGAGCAGTACTTC,CASSSPHRQSYEQYF
.,TRBV12-5,TRBD1,TRBJ2-7,TGTGCTAGTGGTTTGAGGGGGCGGGACGAGCAGTACTTC,CASGLRGRDEQYF
.,TRBV27,TRBD2,TRBJ2-7,TGTGCCAGCAGTTCGGGACTAGCGGATTACGAGCAGTACTTC,CASSSGLADYEQYF
.,TRBV6-1,.,TRBJ2-6,TGTGCCAGCAGGGAGGGAACCTCTGGGGCCAACGTCCTGACTTTC,CASREGTSGANVLTF
.,TRBV2,TRBD1,TRBJ2-7,TGTGCTACTACGCAGGGGGACTCCTACGAGCAGTACTTC,CATTQGDSYEQYF
.,TRBV7-8,.,TRBJ2-5,TGTGCCAGCAGTTTACCTAAAAAAGAGACCCAGTACTTC,CASSLPKKETQYF
.,TRBV7-9,.,TRBJ1-5,TGTGCCAGCAGCTTTCGGGAAAATCAGCCCCAGCATTTT,CASSFRENQPQHF
.,TRBV2,.,TRBJ2-1,TGTGCCTCTTGGACAGCCAACAATGAGCAGTTCTTC,CASWTANNEQFF
.,TRBV7-2,.,TRBJ1-4,TGTGCCAGCAGTCGCGACAGCTGGAATGAAAAACTGTTTTTT,CASSRDSWNEKLFF
.,TRBV15,TRBD1,TRBJ1-1,TGTGCCACCAGCAGAGATACCCTTGACAGGGGGGTTTCTGACGTGGCTTTCTTT,CATSRDTLDRGVSDVAFF
.,TRBV29-1,.,TRBJ1-1,TGCAGCGGGGGGGGACTGAACACTGAAGCTTTCTTT,CSGGGLNTEAFF
.,TRBV29-1,TRBD2,TRBJ2-1,TGCAGCGTTGAAGATCGGCTAGCGGGGAATGAGCAGTTCTTC,CSVEDRLAGNEQFF
.,TRBV25-1,TRBD1,TRBJ1-2,TGTGCCAGCAGTCCCGGGACAGGGAACGGCTACACCTTC,CASSPGTGNGYTF
.,TRBV2,.,TRBJ2-3,TGTGCCAGCAGTGCCGAAGCCCCCGGTACGCAGTATTTT,CASSAEAPGTQYF
.,TRBV5-5,TRBD1,TRBJ2-3,TGTGCCAGCAGCTTGGCCACCGGGACAGGGGGGAATACGCAGTATTTT,CASSLATGTGGNTQYF
.,TRBV2,.,TRBJ2-5,TGTGCCAGCGGAGACCTCGGAGAGACCCAGTACTTC,CASGDLGETQYF
.,TRBV7-3,TRBD1,TRBJ2-5,TGTGCCAGCAGCCCCGGGGACAGAAAAGAGACCCAGTACTTC,CASSPGDRKETQYF
.,TRBV27,TRBD1,TRBJ2-6,TGTGCCAGCAGTCCGAAGAGACAGGGTAATTCTGGGGCCAACGTCCTGACTTTC,CASSPKRQGNSGANVLTF
.,TRBV5-6,TRBD2,TRBJ2-1,TGTGCCAGCAGCTTGAGCCTAGCGGGAATTGATGAGCAGTTCTTC,CASSLSLAGIDEQFF
.,TRBV4-3,TRBD2,TRBJ2-5,TGCGCCAGCAGCCAAGAACTAGCGGGAGGAGAGACCCAGTACTTC,CASSQELAGGETQYF
.,TRBV27,.,TRBJ1-1,TGTGCCAGCAGTTTGAGGGCTAACACTGAAGCTTTCTTT,CASSLRANTEAFF
.,TRBV11-2,TRBD1,TRBJ2-1,TGTGCCAGCAGCGGCCCGGGACAGGCGGTCGGGGATGAGCAGTTCTTC,CASSGPGQAVGDEQFF
.,TRBV20-1,.,TRBJ2-7,TGCAGTGCTAGCCCCGGCTACGAGCAGTACTTC,CSASPGYEQYF
.,TRBV5-4,TRBD1,TRBJ2-2,TGTGCCAGCAGCTTAACAGGGGGCGGAAGAATCGGGGAGCTGTTTTTT,CASSLTGGGRIGELFF
.,TRBV4-3,TRBD1,TRBJ2-7,TGCGCCAGCAGCCAAGTTTCTGAGGGGGCGATCTACGAGCAGTACTTC,CASSQVSEGAIYEQYF
.,TRBV4-3,TRBD2,TRBJ2-7,TGCGCCAGCAGCCACCGTAAAGCGGGAGGGCCTTTCGAGCAGTACTTC,CASSHRKAGGPFEQYF
.,TRBV7-3,.,TRBJ2-1,TGTGCCAGCAGCTTACAGTCCTACAATGAGCAGTTCTTC,CASSLQSYNEQFF